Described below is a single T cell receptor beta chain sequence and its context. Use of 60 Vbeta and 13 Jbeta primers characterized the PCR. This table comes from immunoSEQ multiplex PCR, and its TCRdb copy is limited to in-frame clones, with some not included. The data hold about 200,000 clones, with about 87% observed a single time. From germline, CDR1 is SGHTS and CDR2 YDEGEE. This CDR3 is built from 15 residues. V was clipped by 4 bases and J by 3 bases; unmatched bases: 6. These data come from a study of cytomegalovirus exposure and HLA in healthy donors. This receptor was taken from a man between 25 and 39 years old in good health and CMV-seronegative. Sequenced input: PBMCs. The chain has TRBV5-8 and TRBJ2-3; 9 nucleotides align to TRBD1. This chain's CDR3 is CASSRTGGATDTQYF. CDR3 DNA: TGTGCCAGCAGCCGTACAGGGGGCGCGACAGATACGCAGTATTTT. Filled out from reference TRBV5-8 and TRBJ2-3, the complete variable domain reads EAGVTQSPTHLIKTRGQQATLRCSPISGHTSVYWYQQALGLGLQFLLWYDEGEERNRGNFPPRFSGRQFPNYSSELNVNALELEDSALYLCASSRTGGATDTQYFGPGTRLTVL.